This TCR beta chain derives from a study of T cell changes during pregnancy in multiple sclerosis. The CDR3 runs to 12 residues. Between the trimmed V and J ends, which lost 2 bases and 9 bases, there was a span of 13 bases. CDR1 is GTSNPN and CDR2 is SVGIG in the germline V gene (reference sequence). The protocol was immunoSEQ multiplex PCR, while the TCRdb copy is restricted to in-frame clones and leaves out a portion. The sample holds 30,000 to 50,000 clones, roughly nine tenths seen once. J is TRBJ1-1 and V is TRBV30, with D possibly being TRBD1 (5 bases). This sample comprised CD4+ T cells from peripheral blood mononuclear cells, obtained in the third trimester of pregnancy. The source is a female donor in good health, enrolled as a control in a pregnancy study. The CDR3 nucleotides are TGTGCCTGGAGTTCACCAGGGTGGCAAGCTTTCTTT. Protein: CAWSSPGWQAFF. Complete variable domain (other parts from reference TRBV30 and TRBJ1-1): SQTIHQWPATLVQPVGSPLSLECTVEGTSNPNLYWYRQAAGRGLQLLFYSVGIGQISSEVPQNLSASRPQDRQFILSSKKLLLSDSGFYLCAWSSPGWQAFFGQGTRLTVV.